Included here is one TCR beta chain sequence, with context. Its antigen is as yet unknown. This sample is drawn from a study of T cell repertoires in cytomegalovirus infection. TCRdb re-derived calls from the reads in MiXCR, one entry per CDR3 protein. Among 300,000 to 400,000 distinct CDR3 sequences, around 25% were seen once, and the ten largest hold about 14%. Germline loops: CDR1 SNHLY, CDR2 FYNNEI. J lost 6 bases, V lost 1 base, and 9 bases had no gene match. This CDR3 has 17 residues. V is TRBV2 and J is TRBJ2-2; TRBD2 aligns across 9 bases. This TCR was recovered from a human donor in good health (CMV status not recorded). Some clones in this sample may be carry-over from other donors' samples. The sequences come from cultured PBMCs, collected from culture after CMV antigen stimulation. This chain's CDR3 is CASSEGIAGATAGELFF. The CDR3, as DNA: TGTGCCAGCAGTGAAGGAATAGCGGGAGCGACGGCCGGGGAGCTGTTTTTT.